This T cell receptor beta chain was sequenced for a study of blood T cell repertoires in COVID-19. CDR3 length: 15 residues. The V and J ends lost 2 bases and 4 bases respectively, with 12 bases between them. The germline gives CDR1 SGHAT, CDR2 FQNNGV. Participant-given clinical history determined each cohort assignment. Resolution of symptoms, clearance, or two negative PCRs was present in recovered Cohort 3 donors. Assay used: immunoSEQ multiplex PCR; TCRdb lists only in-frame clones, some missing. The profile shows around 300,000 clones, around 85% of them singletons. The receptor was isolated from a woman aged 50 to 60 who had recovered from COVID-19. Material: PBMCs or T cells enriched from blood (not recorded which). The V call is TRBV11-2, the J call TRBJ2-1, with D perhaps TRBD1 (6 bases). The DNA for the CDR3 is TGTGCCAGCAGCTTATGGACAGAAATATACAATGAGCAGTTCTTC. Residues: CASSLWTEIYNEQFF.